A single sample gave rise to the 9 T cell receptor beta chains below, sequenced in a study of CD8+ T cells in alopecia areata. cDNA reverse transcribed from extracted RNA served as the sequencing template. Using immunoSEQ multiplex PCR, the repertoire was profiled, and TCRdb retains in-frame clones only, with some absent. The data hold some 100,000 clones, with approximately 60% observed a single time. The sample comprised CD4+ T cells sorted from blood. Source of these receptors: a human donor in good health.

CDR3 bases: TGCGCCAGCCGAGGGGGACAGGGGGCGGGTGAGCAGTTCTTC. It encodes CASRGGQGAGEQFF. The V gene is TRBV10-1, the J gene TRBJ2-1; 12 bases agree with TRBD1. V gave up 8 bases and J gave up 9 bases; unmatched junction bases: 8. Germline V gene sequence: CDR1 WNHNN, CDR2 SYGVQD (reference sequence). CDR3 size: 14 residues.

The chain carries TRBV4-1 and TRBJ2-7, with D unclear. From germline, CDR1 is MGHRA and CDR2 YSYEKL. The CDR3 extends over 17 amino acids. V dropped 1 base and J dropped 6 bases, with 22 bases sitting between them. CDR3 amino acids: CASSQVGGKHAPAEQYF. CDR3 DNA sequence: TGCGCCAGCAGCCAAGTCGGTGGAAAGCATGCCCCCGCCGAGCAGTACTTC.

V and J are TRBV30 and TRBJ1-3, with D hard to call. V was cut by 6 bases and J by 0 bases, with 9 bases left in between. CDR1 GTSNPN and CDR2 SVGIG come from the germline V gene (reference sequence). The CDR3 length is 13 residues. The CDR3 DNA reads TGTGCCTGTGGACGGTCCTCTGGAAACACCATATATTTT. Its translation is CACGRSSGNTIYF.

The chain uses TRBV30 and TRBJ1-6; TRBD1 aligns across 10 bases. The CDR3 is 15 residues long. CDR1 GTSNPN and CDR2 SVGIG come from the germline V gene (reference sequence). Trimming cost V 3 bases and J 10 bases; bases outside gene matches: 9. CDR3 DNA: TGTGCCTGGAGGCCCCGGGACAGGGGACCCTCACCCCTCCACTTT. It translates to CAWRPRDRGPSPLHF.

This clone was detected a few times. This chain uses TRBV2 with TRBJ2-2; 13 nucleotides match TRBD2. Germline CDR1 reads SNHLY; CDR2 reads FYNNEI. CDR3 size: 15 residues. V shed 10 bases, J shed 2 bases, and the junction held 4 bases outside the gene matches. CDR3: CATRTSGGNTGELFF. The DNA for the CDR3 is TGTGCCACCCGGACTAGCGGGGGTAACACCGGGGAGCTGTTTTTT.

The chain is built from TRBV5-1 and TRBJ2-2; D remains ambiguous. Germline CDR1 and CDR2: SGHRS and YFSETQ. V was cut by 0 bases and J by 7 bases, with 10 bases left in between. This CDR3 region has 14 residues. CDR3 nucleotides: TGCGCCAGCAGCTTGGCCTTGGGTGTCGGGGAGCTGTTTTTT. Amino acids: CASSLALGVGELFF.

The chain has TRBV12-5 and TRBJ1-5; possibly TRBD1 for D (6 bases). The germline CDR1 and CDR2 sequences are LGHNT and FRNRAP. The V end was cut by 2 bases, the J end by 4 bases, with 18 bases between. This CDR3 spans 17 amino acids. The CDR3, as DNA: TGTGCTAGTGGTTTGAAGACGCCCAGGACAGCGAATCAGCCCCAGCATTTT. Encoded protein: CASGLKTPRTANQPQHF.

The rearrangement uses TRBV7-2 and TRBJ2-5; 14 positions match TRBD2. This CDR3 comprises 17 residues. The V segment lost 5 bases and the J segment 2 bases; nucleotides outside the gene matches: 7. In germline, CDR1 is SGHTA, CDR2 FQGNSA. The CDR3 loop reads CASSPGLAGARQETQYF. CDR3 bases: TGTGCCAGCAGCCCGGGACTAGCGGGGGCCAGACAAGAGACCCAGTACTTC.

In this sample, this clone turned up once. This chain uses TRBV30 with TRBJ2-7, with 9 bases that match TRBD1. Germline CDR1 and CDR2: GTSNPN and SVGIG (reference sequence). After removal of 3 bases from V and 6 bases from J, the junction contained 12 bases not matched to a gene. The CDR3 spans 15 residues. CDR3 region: CAWRGPGQGIFEQYF. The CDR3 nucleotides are TGTGCCTGGAGGGGCCCGGGACAGGGTATCTTCGAGCAGTACTTC. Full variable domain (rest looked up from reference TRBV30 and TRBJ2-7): SQTIHQWPATLVQPVGSPLSLECTVEGTSNPNLYWYRQAAGRGLQLLFYSVGIGQISSEVPQNLSASRPQDRQFILSSKKLLLSDSGFYLCAWRGPGQGIFEQYFGPGTRLTVT.